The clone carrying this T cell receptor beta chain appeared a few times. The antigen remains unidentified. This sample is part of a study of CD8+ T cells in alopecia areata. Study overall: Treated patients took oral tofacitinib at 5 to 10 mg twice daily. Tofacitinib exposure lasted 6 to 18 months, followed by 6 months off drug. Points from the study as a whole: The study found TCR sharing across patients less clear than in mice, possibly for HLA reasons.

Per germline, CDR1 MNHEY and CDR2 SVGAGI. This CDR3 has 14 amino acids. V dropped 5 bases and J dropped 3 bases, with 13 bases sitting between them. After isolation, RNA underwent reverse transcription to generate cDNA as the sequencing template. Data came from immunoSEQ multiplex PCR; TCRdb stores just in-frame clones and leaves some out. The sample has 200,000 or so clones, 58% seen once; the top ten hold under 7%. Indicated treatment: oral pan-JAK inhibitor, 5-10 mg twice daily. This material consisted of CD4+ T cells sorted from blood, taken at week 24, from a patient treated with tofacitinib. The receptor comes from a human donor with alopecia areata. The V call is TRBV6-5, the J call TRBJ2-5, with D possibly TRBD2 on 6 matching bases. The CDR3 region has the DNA TGTGCCAGCAGTGACCCTAGCGTTGAAGAGACCCAGTACTTC. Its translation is CASSDPSVEETQYF.